The next 27 T cell receptor beta chains were all read from a single sample in a study of T cells after yellow fever vaccination. TCRdb redid the calling of the 5' RACE reads with MiXCR, one entry per CDR3 protein. The sample lists more than 300,000 distinct CDR3 sequences, around 4.5% occurring once. Sequencing used PBMCs, obtained 15 days after the yellow fever booster vaccination. These TCRs come from a young man who received the YFV17D yellow fever vaccine.

The V call is TRBV5-6, the J call TRBJ2-2; no definite D call. The CDR3 has 15 residues. V gave up 2 bases and J gave up 2 bases, with 10 bases separating them. CDR1 is SGHDT, CDR2 YYEEEE, per germline. The CDR3 coding sequence is TGTGCCAGCAGCTTTGTCACCGATAACACCGGGGAGCTGTTTTTT. It is translated as CASSFVTDNTGELFF.

The gene calls are TRBV5-6 and TRBJ2-6; D possibly corresponds to TRBD1 (5 bases). The V end was cut by 2 bases, the J end by 0 bases, with 9 bases between. CDR1 and CDR2 (germline): SGHDT, YYEEEE. This CDR3 is 16 amino acids long. CDR3 amino acids: CASSLNRRSGANVLTF. Written as DNA, the CDR3 is TGTGCCAGCAGCTTAAACAGGCGCTCTGGGGCCAACGTCCTGACTTTC. Filled out from reference TRBV5-6 and TRBJ2-6, the complete variable domain reads DAGVTQSPTHLIKTRGQQVTLRCSPKSGHDTVSWYQQALGQGPQFIFQYYEEEERQRGNFPDRFSGHQFPNYSSELNVNALLLGDSALYLCASSLNRRSGANVLTFGAGSRLTVL.

This clonotype has more than one count but fewer than ten. The CDR3 sequence is CASSQDLEAGGYEQYV. In nucleotides, the CDR3 is TGCGCCAGCAGCCAAGATCTCGAGGCAGGGGGGTACGAGCAGTACGTC. The V gene is TRBV4-1, the J gene TRBJ2-7; D is possibly TRBD1 (7 bases). The germline V gene has CDR1 MGHRA and CDR2 YSYEKL. The CDR3 length is 16 residues. V was clipped by 0 bases and J by 4 bases, with 16 bases between them.

This clonotype came up many times. The rearrangement uses TRBV6-2 or TRBV6-3 and TRBJ1-6; D unresolved. CDR1 and CDR2 from the germline V gene are MNHEY and SVGEGT. V gave up 6 bases and J gave up 7 bases, with 10 bases separating them. The CDR3 consists of 13 residues. CDR3 protein: CASSVLENSPLHF. For the CDR3, the DNA is TGTGCCAGCAGCGTTCTTGAGAATTCACCCCTCCACTTT.

The chain carries TRBV15 and TRBJ2-3; 13 bases line up with TRBD2. The CDR3 contains 18 residues. V gave up 0 bases and J gave up 1 base; unmatched junction bases: 4. Germline-derived CDR1 and CDR2 are LNHNV and YYDKDF (reference sequence). CDR3 sequence: CATSRELAGGRGTDTQYF. The CDR3 nucleotides are TGTGCCACCAGCAGAGAACTAGCGGGGGGGCGGGGCACAGATACGCAGTATTTT. Full variable domain (missing parts from reference TRBV15 and TRBJ2-3): DAMVIQNPRYQVTQFGKPVTLSCSQTLNHNVMYWYQQKSSQAPKLLFHYYDKDFNNEADTPDNFQSRRPNTSFCFLDIRSPGLGDTAMYLCATSRELAGGRGTDTQYFGPGTRLTVL.

The chain employs TRBV7-3 and TRBJ2-5; tentatively, D is TRBD1 (6 bases). The CDR3 loop spans 15 amino acids. V was pared by 4 bases and J by 0 bases, with 12 bases between. Germline CDR1 SGHTA, CDR2 FQGTGA. This CDR3 reads CASSSSGQYQETQYF. CDR3 nucleotides: TGTGCCAGCAGCTCCTCCGGACAGTACCAAGAGACCCAGTACTTC.

This clonotype was seen ten or more times. The CDR3 is CASSLGGGVRGSTDTQYF. The CDR3 nucleotides read TGTGCCAGCAGCTTAGGGGGCGGGGTGAGGGGGAGCACAGATACGCAGTATTTT. The chain has TRBV7-2 and TRBJ2-3; either TRBD1 or TRBD2 may supply D (6 bases each). V was shortened by 1 base and J by 0 bases, with 17 bases between the two germline ends. CDR1 and CDR2 (germline): SGHTA, FQGNSA. The CDR3 loop spans 18 amino acids.

This clonotype was found a few times. V is TRBV19 and J is TRBJ1-1; no clear D. Germline V CDR1 and CDR2: LNHDA, SQIVND (reference sequence). Trimming shortened V by 3 bases and J by 4 bases, and 6 bases separated the two germline ends. The CDR3 contains 12 residues. The CDR3 nucleotides are TGTGCCAGTAGTATCGGCATCACTGAAGCTTTCTTT. Protein: CASSIGITEAFF.

Many counts were recorded for this clonotype. The V call is TRBV4-1, the J call TRBJ2-7; 12 bases align to TRBD2. There are 16 residues in the CDR3. Trimming took 1 base from V and 7 from J; bases not matched to a gene: 8. CDR1 and CDR2 from the germline V gene are MGHRA and YSYEKL. This CDR3 reads CASSQGALAGGEEQYF. Written as DNA, the CDR3 is TGCGCCAGCAGCCAAGGGGCACTAGCGGGGGGTGAGGAGCAGTACTTC.

This clonotype has a handful of counts. The chain recombines TRBV4-3 with TRBJ2-7; tentatively, D is TRBD1 or TRBD2 (5 bases each). The germline gives CDR1 LGHNA, CDR2 YSLEER. V lost 1 base, J lost 8 bases, and 9 bases lay in between. The CDR3 totals 12 residues. CDR3 protein: CASSQAGGQQYV. CDR3 bases: TGCGCCAGCAGCCAAGCTGGGGGACAGCAGTACGTC.

This clonotype has a count of ten or more. The rearrangement links TRBV6-5 to TRBJ1-4; weak D call: TRBD1 (5 bases). Germline values: CDR1 MNHEY, CDR2 SVGAGI. The CDR3 has 14 amino acids. The V and J ends lost 0 bases and 8 bases respectively, with 10 bases between them. The CDR3 DNA is TGTGCCAGCAGTTACTCTGGGGCACGAGAAAAACTGTTTTTT. Amino acid sequence: CASSYSGAREKLFF.

This chain links TRBV2 with TRBJ2-1; 7 nucleotides align to TRBD1. The CDR3 contains 14 residues. Looked up from germline, CDR1 is SNHLY and CDR2 is FYNNEI. CDR3 sequence reads: CESKGGQSDNEQFF. The DNA for the CDR3 is TGTGAATCGAAAGGGGGACAGAGTGACAATGAGCAGTTCTTC.

This clonotype was found a few times. J is TRBJ2-3 and V is TRBV9; 14 bases match TRBD2. This CDR3 contains 17 residues. The germline V gene encodes CDR1 SGDLS and CDR2 YYNGEE. Trimming cost V 4 bases and J 2 bases; bases outside gene matches: 6. The CDR3 here is CASSLGTSGGITDTQYF. The CDR3 DNA follows: TGTGCCAGCAGCCTAGGGACTAGCGGGGGTATCACAGATACGCAGTATTTT.

The rearrangement joins TRBV7-3 to TRBJ2-3, with D perhaps given as TRBD1 or TRBD2 (7 bases each). CDR1 is SGHTA, CDR2 FQGTGA, per germline. V shed 6 bases and J shed 6 bases, with 19 bases lying between them. This CDR3 spans 15 amino acids. The CDR3 spells CASSVGRGPWDTQYF. The CDR3 DNA reads TGTGCCAGCAGTGTTGGGAGGGGGCCCTGGGATACGCAGTATTTT. Together with reference TRBV7-3 and TRBJ2-3, the CDR3 gives the full variable domain: GAGVSQTPSNKVTEKGKYVELRCDPISGHTALYWYRQSLGQGPEFLIYFQGTGAADDSGLPNDRFFAVRPEGSVSTLKIQRTERGDSAVYLCASSVGRGPWDTQYFGPGTRLTVL.

The V call is TRBV5-5, the J call TRBJ1-1; 8 bases match TRBD1. Germline CDR1 reads SGHKS; CDR2 reads YYEKEE (reference sequence). V lost 0 bases and J lost 2; bases outside the gene matches: 3. The CDR3 spans 15 residues. The CDR3 nucleotides are TGTGCCAGCAGCTTGGATGGGACAGGCAACACTGAAGCTTTCTTT. Translated, it gives CASSLDGTGNTEAFF.

In this sample, this clonotype turned up many times. The chain carries TRBV7-2 and TRBJ2-7; D possibly corresponds to TRBD1 (6 bases). V lost 2 bases and J 4 bases, leaving 15 bases between the germline ends. Germline V gene lookup returns CDR1 SGHTA and CDR2 FQGNSA. This CDR3 spans 15 amino acids. CDR3 nucleotides: TGTGCCAGCAGCTTATCAGGGGCCTCGGCTTACGAGCAGTACGTC. It codes for CASSLSGASAYEQYV.

This clonotype showed up many times. The chain joins TRBV5-8 to TRBJ1-3; no clear D gene. V lost 7 bases and J lost 4, with 6 bases in between. CDR3 length: 11 amino acids. CDR1 and CDR2 from the germline V gene are SGHTS and YDEGEE. CDR3 residues: CASQEGNTIYF. The CDR3 coding sequence is TGTGCCAGCCAAGAGGGAAACACCATATATTTT.

This chain links TRBV7-9 with TRBJ2-3; TRBD2 matches at 8 bases. CDR1 is SEHNR, CDR2 FQNEAQ, per germline (reference sequence). The CDR3 runs 19 residues. V dropped 2 bases and J dropped 2; count of bases not matched to a gene: 15. Written as DNA, the CDR3 is TGTGCCAGCAGCTTAATGGATCTGGCTCGCGGGGGGATCACAGATACGCAGTATTTT. The encoded protein is CASSLMDLARGGITDTQYF.

This clonotype was observed many times. The rearrangement joins TRBV20-1 to TRBJ2-5, with 14 bases matching TRBD2. The J segment lost 4 bases and the V segment lost 6 bases, leaving 4 bases of the junction unmatched. The CDR3 sequence is 14 residues long. Germline loops: CDR1 DFQATT, CDR2 SNEGSKA (reference sequence). The CDR3 region is CSAKGTSGGETQYF. The DNA of the CDR3 is TGCAGTGCCAAGGGGACTAGCGGGGGAGAGACCCAGTACTTC.

This clonotype showed up many times. The rearrangement joins TRBV20-1 to TRBJ1-1; the match to TRBD1 covers 7 bases. Germline values: CDR1 DFQATT, CDR2 SNEGSKA (reference sequence). J was trimmed by 2 bases and V by 3 bases; bases with no gene match: 6. The CDR3 is made up of 14 amino acids. CDR3 loop: CSARPGGINTEAFF. In nucleotides, the CDR3 is TGCAGTGCTAGGCCAGGGGGGATCAACACTGAAGCTTTCTTT.

This clonotype was seen ten or more times. J is TRBJ2-7 and V is TRBV11-2, with D hard to call. CDR1 SGHAT and CDR2 FQNNGV come from the germline V gene. The V gene lost 5 bases and the J gene lost 3 bases, with 11 bases spanning the gap. The CDR3 has 13 residues. The CDR3 DNA follows: TGTGCCAGCAGCGTCCTGTTCAGCTACGAGCAGTACTTC. It translates to CASSVLFSYEQYF.

The chain has TRBV5-5 and TRBJ1-2; D is ambiguous. V lost 1 base, J lost 4 bases, and 17 bases lay in between. The CDR3 is made up of 16 amino acids. Germline CDR1 and CDR2: SGHKS and YYEKEE (reference sequence). The CDR3 spells CASSLYHPARGYGYTF. CDR3 nucleotides: TGTGCCAGCAGCTTGTATCATCCAGCCCGGGGCTATGGCTACACCTTC.

The chain employs TRBV5-1 and TRBJ1-1, with D perhaps matching TRBD1 (6 bases). The CDR3 loop spans 13 amino acids. Looked up from germline, CDR1 is SGHRS and CDR2 is YFSETQ. With 0 bases removed from V and 11 bases from J, the gap between germline ends came to 14 bases. Here the CDR3 DNA reads TGCGCCAGCAGCTTGGGGGCAGGGGATAGGGCTTTCTTT. It specifies CASSLGAGDRAFF.

The table lists this clonotype with many counts. This chain uses TRBV9 with TRBJ1-2, with 9 bases matching TRBD1. Germline V lookup: CDR1 SGDLS, CDR2 YYNGEE. The CDR3 extends over 21 amino acids. V dropped 9 bases and J dropped 0; count of bases not matched to a gene: 27. The CDR3 region has the DNA TGTGCCATTCTCTGGGGACAGGGACACATCCTTGTATTCTCCCCTAACTATGGCTACACCTTC. This sequence encodes CAILWGQGHILVFSPNYGYTF.

This clonotype was counted only a few times. The J gene is TRBJ1-6, the V gene TRBV18; tentative D call: TRBD1 (5 bases). The CDR3 is 16 residues long. V lost 2 bases to trimming and J lost 7 bases, with 15 bases between them. In germline, CDR1 is KGHSH, CDR2 LQKENI. In nucleotides, the CDR3 is TGTGCCAGCTCACCAACAACTCAGGGTGGAAATTCACCCCTCCACTTT. It yields the protein CASSPTTQGGNSPLHF.

This clonotype was seen ten or more times. The chain is built from TRBV12-3 or TRBV12-4 and TRBJ1-1, with 8 bases matching TRBD1. With 4 bases clipped from V and 4 bases from J, the junction kept 8 bases outside the gene matches. The CDR3 has 15 residues. In DNA form, the CDR3 reads TGTGCCAGCAGTTCGGACAGGGAGAGGGTCACTGAAGCTTTCTTT. Translating gives CASSSDRERVTEAFF.

At least ten counts were recorded for this clonotype. CDR3 residues: CASSLSKGESYNSPLHF. In DNA form, the CDR3 reads TGTGCCAGCAGCCTCTCCAAGGGGGAATCCTATAATTCACCCCTCCACTTT. The chain carries TRBV7-2 and TRBJ1-6, with a possible D match to TRBD1 (6 bases). Trimming took off 5 bases at V and 1 base at J, with 15 bases between the two ends. Germline V CDR1 and CDR2: SGHTA, FQGNSA. The CDR3 has 17 amino acids.